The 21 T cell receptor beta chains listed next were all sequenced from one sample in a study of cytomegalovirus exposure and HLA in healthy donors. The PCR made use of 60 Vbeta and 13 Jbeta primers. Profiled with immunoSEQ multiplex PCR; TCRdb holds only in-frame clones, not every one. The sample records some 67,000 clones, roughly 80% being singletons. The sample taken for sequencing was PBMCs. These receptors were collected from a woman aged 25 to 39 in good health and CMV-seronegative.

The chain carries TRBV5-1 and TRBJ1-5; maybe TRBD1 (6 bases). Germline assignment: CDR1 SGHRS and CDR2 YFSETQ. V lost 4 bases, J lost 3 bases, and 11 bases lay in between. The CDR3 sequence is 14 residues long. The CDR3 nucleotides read TGCGCCAGCAGCGTGGACAGCTACAATCAGCCCCAGCATTTT. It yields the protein CASSVDSYNQPQHF.

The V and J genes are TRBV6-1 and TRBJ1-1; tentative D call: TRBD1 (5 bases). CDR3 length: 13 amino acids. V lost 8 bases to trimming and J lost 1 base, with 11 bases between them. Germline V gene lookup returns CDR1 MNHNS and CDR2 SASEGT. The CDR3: CASHQGWNTEAFF. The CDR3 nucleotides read TGTGCCAGCCATCAGGGCTGGAACACTGAAGCTTTCTTT.

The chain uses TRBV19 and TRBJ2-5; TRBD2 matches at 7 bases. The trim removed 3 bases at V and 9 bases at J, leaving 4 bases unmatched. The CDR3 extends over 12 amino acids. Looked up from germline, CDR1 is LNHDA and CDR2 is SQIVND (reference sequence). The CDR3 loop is CASSMAGEAQYF. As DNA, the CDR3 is TGTGCCAGTAGTATGGCGGGGGAAGCCCAGTACTTC.

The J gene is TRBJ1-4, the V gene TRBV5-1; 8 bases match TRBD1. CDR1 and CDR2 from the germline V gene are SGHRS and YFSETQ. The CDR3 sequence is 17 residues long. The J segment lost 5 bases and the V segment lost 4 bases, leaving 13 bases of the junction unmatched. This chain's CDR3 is CASSPGQGLLQNEKLFF. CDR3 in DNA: TGCGCCAGCAGCCCTGGACAGGGCCTACTCCAAAATGAAAAACTGTTTTTT.

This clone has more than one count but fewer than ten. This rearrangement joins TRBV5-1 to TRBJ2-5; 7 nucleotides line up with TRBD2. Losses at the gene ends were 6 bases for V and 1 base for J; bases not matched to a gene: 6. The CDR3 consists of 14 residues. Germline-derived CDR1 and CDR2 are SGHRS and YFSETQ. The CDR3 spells CASTRGDVQETQYF. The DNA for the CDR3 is TGCGCCAGCACCCGGGGGGACGTCCAAGAGACCCAGTACTTC.

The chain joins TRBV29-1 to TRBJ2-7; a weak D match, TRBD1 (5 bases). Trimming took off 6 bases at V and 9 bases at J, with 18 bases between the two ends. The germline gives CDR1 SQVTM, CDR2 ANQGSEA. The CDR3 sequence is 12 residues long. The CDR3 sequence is CSVGMEGARQYF. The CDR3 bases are TGCAGCGTCGGAATGGAAGGGGCGCGGCAGTACTTC.

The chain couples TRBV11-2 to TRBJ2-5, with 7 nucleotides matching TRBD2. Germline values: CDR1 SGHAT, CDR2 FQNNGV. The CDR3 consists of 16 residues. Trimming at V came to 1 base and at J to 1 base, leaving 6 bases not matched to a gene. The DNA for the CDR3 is TGTGCCAGCAGCTTAGGCCCCCGCGGGGGCCAAGAGACCCAGTACTTC. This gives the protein CASSLGPRGGQETQYF.

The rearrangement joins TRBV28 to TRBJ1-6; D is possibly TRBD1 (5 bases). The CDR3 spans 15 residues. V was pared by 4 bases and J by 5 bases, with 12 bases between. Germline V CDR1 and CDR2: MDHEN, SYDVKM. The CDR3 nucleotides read TGTGCCAGCAGTTCCTTCCAGGGTAATAATTCACCCCTCCACTTT. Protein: CASSSFQGNNSPLHF.

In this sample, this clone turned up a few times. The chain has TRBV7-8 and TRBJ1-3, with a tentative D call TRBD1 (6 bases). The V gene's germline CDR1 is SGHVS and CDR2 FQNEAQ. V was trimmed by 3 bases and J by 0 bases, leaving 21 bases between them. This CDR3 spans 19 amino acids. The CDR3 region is CASSFLRLTARGSGNTIYF. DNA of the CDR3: TGTGCCAGCAGCTTCCTCCGGCTGACGGCCAGGGGCTCTGGAAACACCATATATTTT.

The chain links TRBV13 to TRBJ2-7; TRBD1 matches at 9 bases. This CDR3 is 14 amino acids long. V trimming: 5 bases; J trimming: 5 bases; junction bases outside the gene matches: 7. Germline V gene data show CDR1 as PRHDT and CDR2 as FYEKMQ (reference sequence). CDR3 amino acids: CASSSRDRDNEQYF. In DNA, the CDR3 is TGTGCCAGCAGCAGCCGGGACAGGGATAACGAGCAGTACTTC.

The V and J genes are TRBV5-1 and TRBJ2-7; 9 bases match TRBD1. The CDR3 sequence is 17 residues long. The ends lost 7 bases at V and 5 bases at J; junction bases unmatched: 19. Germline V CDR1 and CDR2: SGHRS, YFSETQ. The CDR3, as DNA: TGCGCCAGCGGACGAGTCGGGACAGGGTCCTTTTACAACGAGCAGTACTTC. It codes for CASGRVGTGSFYNEQYF.

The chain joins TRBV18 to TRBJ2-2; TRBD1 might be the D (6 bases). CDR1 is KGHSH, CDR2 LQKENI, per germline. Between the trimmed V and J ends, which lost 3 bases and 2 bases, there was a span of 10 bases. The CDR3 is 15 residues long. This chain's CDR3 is CASSPTGINTGELFF. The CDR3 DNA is TGTGCCAGCTCACCTACAGGGATAAACACCGGGGAGCTGTTTTTT.

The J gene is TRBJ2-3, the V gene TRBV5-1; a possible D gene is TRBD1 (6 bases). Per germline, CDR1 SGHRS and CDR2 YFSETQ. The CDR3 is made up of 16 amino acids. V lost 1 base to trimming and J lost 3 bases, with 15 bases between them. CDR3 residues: CASSLPGTPTTDTQYF. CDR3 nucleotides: TGCGCCAGCAGCTTGCCCGGGACACCGACTACAGATACGCAGTATTTT. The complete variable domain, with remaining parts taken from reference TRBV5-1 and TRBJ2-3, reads KAGVTQTPRYLIKTRGQQVTLSCSPISGHRSVSWYQQTPGQGLQFLFEYFSETQRNKGNFPGRFSGRQFSNSRSEMNVSTLELGDSALYLCASSLPGTPTTDTQYFGPGTRLTVL.

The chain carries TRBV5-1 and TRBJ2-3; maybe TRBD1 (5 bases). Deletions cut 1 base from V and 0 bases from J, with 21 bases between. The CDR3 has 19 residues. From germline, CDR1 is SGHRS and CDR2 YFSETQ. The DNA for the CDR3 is TGCGCCAGCAGCTTGAGTTTGTCCAGCACAGGTTCGAGCACAGATACGCAGTATTTT. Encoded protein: CASSLSLSSTGSSTDTQYF.

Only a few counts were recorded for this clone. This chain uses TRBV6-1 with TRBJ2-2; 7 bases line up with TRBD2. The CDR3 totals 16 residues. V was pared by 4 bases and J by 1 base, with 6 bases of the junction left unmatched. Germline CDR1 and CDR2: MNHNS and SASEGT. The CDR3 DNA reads TGTGCCAGCAGTGCCTTGGCTAGCGGGAACACCGGGGAGCTGTTTTTT. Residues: CASSALASGNTGELFF.

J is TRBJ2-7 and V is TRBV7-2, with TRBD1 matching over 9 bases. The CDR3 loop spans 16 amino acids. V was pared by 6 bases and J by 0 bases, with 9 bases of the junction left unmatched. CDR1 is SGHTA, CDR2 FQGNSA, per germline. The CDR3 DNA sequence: TGTGCCAGCAGTCAATCGACAGGGGGAATCTCCTACGAGCAGTACTTC. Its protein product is CASSQSTGGISYEQYF.

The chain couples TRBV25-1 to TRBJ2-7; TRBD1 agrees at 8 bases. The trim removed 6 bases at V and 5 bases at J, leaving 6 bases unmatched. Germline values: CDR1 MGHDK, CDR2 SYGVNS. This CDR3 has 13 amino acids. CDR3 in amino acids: CASRTGVGDEQYF. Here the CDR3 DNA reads TGTGCCAGCAGGACAGGGGTAGGAGACGAGCAGTACTTC.

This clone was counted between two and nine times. In nucleotides, the CDR3 is TGTGCCAGCAGCTACGACAGGATCAATGAAAAACTGTTTTTT. Protein: CASSYDRINEKLFF. The rearrangement links TRBV27 to TRBJ1-4, with a tentative D call TRBD1 (6 bases). V gave up 6 bases and J gave up 5 bases, with 13 bases separating them. The CDR3 consists of 14 residues. Germline V gene data show CDR1 as MNHEY and CDR2 as SMNVEV (reference sequence).

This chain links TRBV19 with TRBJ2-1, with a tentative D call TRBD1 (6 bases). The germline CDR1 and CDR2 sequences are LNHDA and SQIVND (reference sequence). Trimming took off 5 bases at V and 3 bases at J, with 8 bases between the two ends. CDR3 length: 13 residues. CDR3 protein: CASSQGYYNEQFF. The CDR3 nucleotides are TGTGCCAGTAGTCAGGGGTACTACAATGAGCAGTTCTTC.

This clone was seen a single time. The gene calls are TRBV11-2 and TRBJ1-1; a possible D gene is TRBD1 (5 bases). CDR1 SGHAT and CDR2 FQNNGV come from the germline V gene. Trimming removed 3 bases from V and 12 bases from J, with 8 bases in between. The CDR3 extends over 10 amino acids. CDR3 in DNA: TGTGCCAGCAGCTTCGGGGGGTCTTTCTTT. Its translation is CASSFGGSFF.

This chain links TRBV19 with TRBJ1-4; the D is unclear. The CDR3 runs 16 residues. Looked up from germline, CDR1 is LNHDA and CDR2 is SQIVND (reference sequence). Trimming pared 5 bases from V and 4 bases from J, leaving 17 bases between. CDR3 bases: TGTGCCAGTAGTGCTGGACCGGGGATGGGTAATGAAAAACTGTTTTTT. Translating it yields CASSAGPGMGNEKLFF. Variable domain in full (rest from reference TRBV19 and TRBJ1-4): DGGITQSPKYLFRKEGQNVTLSCEQNLNHDAMYWYRQDPGQGLRLIYYSQIVNDFQKGDIAEGYSVSREKKESFPLTVTSAQKNPTAFYLCASSAGPGMGNEKLFFGSGTQLSVL.